The 16 T cell receptor beta chains in this list originate from one sample, sequenced in a study of shared clonotypes between healthy human individuals. Naive CD8 isolation took CD45RO-negative cells positively selected for CCR7 and excluded terminally differentiated effector memory CD45RA+ cells. Libraries were prepared by immunoSEQ multiplex PCR; TCRdb keeps only in-frame clonotypes and omits some of them. The sample consists of over 800,000 clones, nearly 95% of them appearing once. Sequencing was carried out using naive CD8+ T cells sorted from blood. These receptors were taken from a man aged 25-45 years in good health.

The chain couples TRBV5-5 to TRBJ2-7, with a possible D match to TRBD2 (6 bases). Germline V lookup: CDR1 SGHKS, CDR2 YYEKEE (reference sequence). Trimming removed 4 bases at V and 1 base at J, with 15 bases between. The CDR3 runs 15 residues. DNA for the CDR3: TGTGCCAGCAGCCGGGGGACCCTGGGATCCTACGAGCAGTACTTC. Translation: CASSRGTLGSYEQYF.

The chain has TRBV29-1 and TRBJ1-1; no firm D call. The CDR3 has 12 amino acids. Trimming left V 6 bases short and J 2 bases short, with 10 bases between. Germline values: CDR1 SQVTM, CDR2 ANQGSEA. CDR3 coding DNA: TGCAGCGTCGTAACAATAAACACTGAAGCTTTCTTT. This sequence encodes CSVVTINTEAFF.

This clone was counted once. The chain uses TRBV9 and TRBJ1-5, with 9 bases that match TRBD1. The CDR3 contains 16 residues. Germline V gene sequence: CDR1 SGDLS, CDR2 YYNGEE. The ends lost 4 bases at V and 0 bases at J; junction bases unmatched: 5. Here the CDR3 reads CASSSPGQGSNQPQHF. CDR3 coding DNA: TGTGCCAGCAGCTCACCGGGACAGGGTAGCAATCAGCCCCAGCATTTT.

The rearrangement joins TRBV27 to TRBJ1-3; no clear D gene. Trimming stripped 0 bases from V and 0 bases from J, with 9 bases between. Germline CDR1 is MNHEY and CDR2 is SMNVEV (reference sequence). This CDR3 has 16 amino acids. The CDR3 DNA sequence: TGTGCCAGCAGTTTATCGAAGGGCTTCTCTGGAAACACCATATATTTT. Its protein product is CASSLSKGFSGNTIYF.

V is TRBV10-1 and J is TRBJ2-5; D tentatively fits TRBD1 or TRBD2 (5 bases each). CDR1 and CDR2 from the germline V gene are WNHNN and SYGVQD (reference sequence). V shed 0 bases and J shed 9 bases, with 11 bases lying between them. This CDR3 is 13 amino acids long. In DNA form, the CDR3 reads TGCGCCAGCAGTGAGTCGAATAGAGGGGCCCAGTACTTC. This encodes CASSESNRGAQYF.

This rearrangement joins TRBV6-1 to TRBJ1-1; 7 bases agree with TRBD1. Germline V CDR1 and CDR2: MNHNS, SASEGT. The CDR3 totals 16 residues. With V trimmed by 2 bases and J by 0 bases, 6 bases remained unmatched. CDR3 loop: CASSEPGRGLNTEAFF. DNA of the CDR3: TGTGCCAGCAGTGAACCGGGGAGGGGGCTGAACACTGAAGCTTTCTTT.

The table lists this clone with a count of one. Other DNA sequences in this sample translate to the same CDR3. The chain recombines TRBV28 with TRBJ2-7; the D is unclear. The CDR3 extends over 12 amino acids. V lost 5 bases and J 3 bases, leaving 8 bases between the germline ends. Germline CDR1 is MDHEN and CDR2 is SYDVKM. As DNA, the CDR3 is TGTGCCAGCAGTCTCACAGTCTACGAGCAGTACTTC. Amino acid sequence: CASSLTVYEQYF.

The chain combines TRBV7-8 with TRBJ2-7; D perhaps matches TRBD2 (6 bases). Germline V gene lookup returns CDR1 SGHVS and CDR2 FQNEAQ. Trimming left V 6 bases short and J 4 bases short, with 13 bases between. The CDR3 runs 13 residues. CDR3 DNA sequence: TGTGCCAGCAGACTCGGGGGAATGTACGAGCAGTACTTC. Amino acid sequence: CASRLGGMYEQYF.

V usage is TRBV9 and J usage is TRBJ2-1; TRBD2 matches 10 bases. V lost 0 bases, J lost 7 bases, and 4 bases stayed unmatched. The CDR3 length is 15 residues. Germline V lookup: CDR1 SGDLS, CDR2 YYNGEE. The CDR3, as DNA: TGTGCCAGCAGCGTAGGGGTAGCGGGAGGTAATGAGCAGTTCTTC. It encodes CASSVGVAGGNEQFF.

The chain carries TRBV7-6 and TRBJ2-6; D gene unclear. The CDR3 totals 15 residues. V gave up 0 bases and J gave up 0 bases, with 3 bases separating them. CDR1 is SGHVS and CDR2 is FNYEAQ in the germline V gene. CDR3 protein: CASSLAGSGANVLTF. The CDR3 nucleotides read TGTGCCAGCAGCTTAGCCGGCTCTGGGGCCAACGTCCTGACTTTC.

This clone showed up just once. V is TRBV28 and J is TRBJ2-7; D gene unclear. CDR1 MDHEN and CDR2 SYDVKM come from the germline V gene. This CDR3 has 14 residues. Trimming cost V 1 base and J 2 bases, with 9 bases left between them. The CDR3 reads CASSLSEEAYEQYF. CDR3 coding DNA: TGTGCCAGCAGTTTATCCGAGGAAGCCTACGAGCAGTACTTC. Looking up the rest from reference TRBV28 and TRBJ2-7 gives the full variable domain: DVKVTQSSRYLVKRTGEKVFLECVQDMDHENMFWYRQDPGLGLRLIYFSYDVKMKEKGDIPEGYSVSREKKERFSLILESASTNQTSMYLCASSLSEEAYEQYFGPGTRLTVT.

This clone was counted between two and nine times. The rearrangement joins TRBV6-5 to TRBJ2-2; D gene unclear. The CDR3 is 12 amino acids. V was cut by 5 bases and J by 5 bases, with 6 bases left in between. CDR1 MNHEY and CDR2 SVGAGI come from the germline V gene. The CDR3: CASSPYTGELFF. CDR3 sequence (DNA): TGTGCCAGCAGTCCATATACCGGGGAGCTGTTTTTT.

J is TRBJ2-2 and V is TRBV29-1; no clear D gene. Trimming cost V 6 bases and J 1 base, with 9 bases left between them. CDR1 SQVTM and CDR2 ANQGSEA come from the germline V gene. The CDR3 loop spans 13 amino acids. The CDR3 DNA follows: TGCAGCGTCATATTGGAGAACACCGGGGAGCTGTTTTTT. Translated, it gives CSVILENTGELFF.

The gene calls are TRBV7-9 and TRBJ2-5, with 11 nucleotides matching TRBD2. Losses at the gene ends were 5 bases for V and 3 bases for J; bases not matched to a gene: 11. The CDR3 sequence is 17 residues long. The V gene's germline CDR1 is SEHNR and CDR2 FQNEAQ (reference sequence). CDR3 loop: CASSHPPRLAGKETQYF. The CDR3 region has the DNA TGTGCCAGCAGCCATCCCCCGCGACTAGCGGGGAAAGAGACCCAGTACTTC.

V is TRBV5-6 and J is TRBJ2-1; 8 nucleotides agree with TRBD1. Per the germline V gene, CDR1 is SGHDT and CDR2 is YYEEEE. CDR3 size: 15 residues. The J segment lost 2 bases and the V segment lost 2 bases, leaving 3 bases of the junction unmatched. The CDR3 here is CASSFGTGPYNEQFF. In DNA, the CDR3 is TGTGCCAGCAGCTTCGGGACAGGTCCCTACAATGAGCAGTTCTTC.

This chain connects TRBV7-9 to TRBJ1-2; a weak D match, TRBD1 (5 bases). The CDR3 has 13 residues. The V gene's germline CDR1 is SEHNR and CDR2 FQNEAQ (reference sequence). Trimming pared 5 bases from V and 4 bases from J, leaving 11 bases between. DNA of the CDR3: TGTGCCAGCAGCATAGGGGACGGCTATGGCTACACCTTC. Encoded protein: CASSIGDGYGYTF.